This T cell receptor beta chain stems from a study of CXCR3-negative and CXCR3-positive naive CD8 T cells. The TRB libraries of cDNA were built by UMI-labeled 5' RACE. TCRdb reprocessed the 5' RACE reads, keeping one entry per CDR3 protein, no DNA. The sample includes about 130,000 distinct CDR3 sequences. The CDR3 loop spans 12 amino acids. Germline V CDR1 and CDR2: MDHEN, SYDVKM. V is TRBV28 and J is TRBJ2-7; TCRdb calls TRBD1, which cannot be checked without DNA. The sequenced sample was naive CXCR3- CD8+ T cells from blood. The subset: CD45RO-CCR7+CD27+CD95- naive CD8+ T cells lacking CXCR3 (TNR3-). The TCR comes from a human donor in good health. Some clones in this sample may be carry-over from other donors' samples. The CDR3 spells CASTGQGYEQYF.